One and the same sample provided the 7 T cell receptor beta chains below, sequenced in a study of shared clonotypes between healthy human individuals. Profiled with immunoSEQ multiplex PCR; TCRdb holds only in-frame clones, not every one. The sample yields millions of clones, over 85% seen once. Source material: naive CD4+ T cells sorted from blood. Documented subset: CD45RA+ positively selected. These receptor sequences come from a man in his late teens or twenties in good health.

This chain joins TRBV5-5 and TRBJ2-7; D is perhaps TRBD1 (5 bases). CDR3 length: 14 amino acids. V dropped 0 bases and J dropped 2 bases, with 9 bases sitting between them. Germline CDR1 is SGHKS and CDR2 is YYEKEE (reference sequence). CDR3 sequence: CASSLVQGPYEQYF. The CDR3 coding sequence is TGTGCCAGCAGCTTGGTCCAGGGCCCCTACGAGCAGTACTTC.

The gene calls are TRBV5-1 and TRBJ2-3; 7 bases fit TRBD2. CDR1 is SGHRS, CDR2 YFSETQ, per germline. The CDR3 extends over 16 amino acids. V shed 4 bases, J shed 0 bases, and the junction held 8 bases outside the gene matches. The CDR3 region has the DNA TGCGCCAGCAGCGAACTATGGGGGGGAAGCACAGATACGCAGTATTTT. It codes for CASSELWGGSTDTQYF.

The rearrangement links TRBV21-1 to TRBJ2-7. TRBV21-1 constitutes a pseudogene. CDR3 size: 14 residues. For the CDR3, the DNA is TGTGCCAGCAGCCCTCATACAAAGGACTACGAGCAGTACTTC. Translating gives CASSPHTKDYEQYF.

There are a few counts of this clone. This chain links TRBV30 with TRBJ1-5; 8 positions agree with TRBD1. This CDR3 is built from 16 residues. Germline V gene sequence: CDR1 GTSNPN, CDR2 SVGIG (reference sequence). With V trimmed by 2 bases and J by 5 bases, 11 bases remained unmatched. The chain's CDR3 is CAWSNTGGLADQPQHF. DNA of the CDR3: TGTGCCTGGAGTAACACAGGGGGTTTGGCTGATCAGCCCCAGCATTTT.

The chain employs TRBV7-8 and TRBJ2-7, with D perhaps given as TRBD1 or TRBD2 (6 bases each). Germline V lookup: CDR1 SGHVS, CDR2 FQNEAQ. Trimming took off 1 base at V and 1 base at J, with 11 bases between the two ends. There are 15 residues in the CDR3. The CDR3 protein is CASSLGGAGSYEQYF. The DNA of the CDR3 is TGTGCCAGCAGCTTAGGGGGGGCAGGGTCCTACGAGCAGTACTTC. Filled out from reference TRBV7-8 and TRBJ2-7, the complete variable domain reads GAGVSQSPRYKVAKRGQDVALRCDPISGHVSLFWYQQALGQGPEFLTYFQNEAQLDKSGLPSDRFFAERPEGSVSTLKIQRTQQEDSAVYLCASSLGGAGSYEQYFGPGTRLTVT.

The J gene is TRBJ1-5, the V gene TRBV6-5, with 12 positions matching TRBD1. Trimming cost V 6 bases and J 7 bases; bases outside gene matches: 7. CDR3 size: 15 residues. CDR1 is MNHEY, CDR2 SVGAGI, per germline. The CDR3, as DNA: TGTGCCAGCAGGGGGACAGGGGGCGTGGGGCAGCCCCAGCATTTT. Translated, it gives CASRGTGGVGQPQHF.

This chain links TRBV7-2 with TRBJ2-3; D remains unclear. Per the germline V gene, CDR1 is SGHTA and CDR2 is FQGNSA. CDR3 length: 15 amino acids. The ends were cut back, 2 bases at V and 1 base at J, with 10 bases in the middle. CDR3: CASSLNSPGTDTQYF. The CDR3 DNA reads as TGTGCCAGCAGCTTAAATAGCCCTGGCACAGATACGCAGTATTTT. The full variable domain, completed using reference TRBV7-2 and TRBJ2-3, is GAGVSQSPSNKVTEKGKDVELRCDPISGHTALYWYRQSLGQGLEFLIYFQGNSAPDKSGLPSDRFSAERTGGSVSTLTIQRTQQEDSAVYLCASSLNSPGTDTQYFGPGTRLTVL.